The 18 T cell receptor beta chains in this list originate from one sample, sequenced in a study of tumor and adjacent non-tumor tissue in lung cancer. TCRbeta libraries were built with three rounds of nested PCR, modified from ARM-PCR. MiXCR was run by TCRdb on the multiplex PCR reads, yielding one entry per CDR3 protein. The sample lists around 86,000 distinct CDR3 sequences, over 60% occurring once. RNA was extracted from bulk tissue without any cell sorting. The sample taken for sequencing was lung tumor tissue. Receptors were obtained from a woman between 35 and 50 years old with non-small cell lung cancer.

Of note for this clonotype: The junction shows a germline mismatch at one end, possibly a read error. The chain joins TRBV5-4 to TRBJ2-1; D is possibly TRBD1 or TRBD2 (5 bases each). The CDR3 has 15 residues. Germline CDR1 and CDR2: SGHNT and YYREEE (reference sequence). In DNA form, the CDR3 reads TGTACCAGCAGCTCGGGCCGGAATACCGAGGGGGAGCAGTTCTTC. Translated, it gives CTSSSGRNTEGEQFF.

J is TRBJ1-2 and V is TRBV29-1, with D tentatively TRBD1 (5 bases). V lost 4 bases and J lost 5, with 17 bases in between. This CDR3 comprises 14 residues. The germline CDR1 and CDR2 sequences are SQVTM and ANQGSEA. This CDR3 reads CSVVGTGWNYGYTF. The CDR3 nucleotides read TGCAGCGTTGTAGGGACGGGTTGGAATTATGGCTACACCTTC.

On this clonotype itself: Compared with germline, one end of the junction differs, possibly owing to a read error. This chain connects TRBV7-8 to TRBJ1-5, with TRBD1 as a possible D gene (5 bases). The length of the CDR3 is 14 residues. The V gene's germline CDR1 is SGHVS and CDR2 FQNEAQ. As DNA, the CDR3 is TGTGCCAGCAGTTTAGGGGCAGAAAATCAGCCCCAGCATTTT. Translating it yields CASSLGAENQPQHF.

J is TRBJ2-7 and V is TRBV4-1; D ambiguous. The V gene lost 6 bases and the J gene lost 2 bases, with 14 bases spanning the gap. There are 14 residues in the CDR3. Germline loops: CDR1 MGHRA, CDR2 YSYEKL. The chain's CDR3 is CASSKGPRAYEQYF. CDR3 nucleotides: TGCGCCAGCAGTAAAGGTCCGAGAGCCTACGAGCAGTACTTC.

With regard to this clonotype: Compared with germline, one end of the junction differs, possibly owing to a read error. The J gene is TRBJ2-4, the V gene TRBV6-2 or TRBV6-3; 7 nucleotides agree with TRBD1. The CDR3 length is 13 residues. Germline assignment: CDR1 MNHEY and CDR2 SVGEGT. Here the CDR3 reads CTSSPTGENIQYF. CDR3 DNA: TGTACCAGCAGCCCTACAGGGGAAAACATTCAGTACTTC.

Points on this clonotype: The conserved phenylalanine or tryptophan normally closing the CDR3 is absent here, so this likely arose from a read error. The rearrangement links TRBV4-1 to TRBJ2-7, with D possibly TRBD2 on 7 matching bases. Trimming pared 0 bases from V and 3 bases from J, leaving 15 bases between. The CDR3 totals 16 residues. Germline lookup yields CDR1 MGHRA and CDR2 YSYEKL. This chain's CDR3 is CASSQDVAGAGYEQYY. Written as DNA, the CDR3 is TGCGCCAGCAGCCAAGATGTTGCGGGGGCGGGCTACGAGCAGTACTAT.

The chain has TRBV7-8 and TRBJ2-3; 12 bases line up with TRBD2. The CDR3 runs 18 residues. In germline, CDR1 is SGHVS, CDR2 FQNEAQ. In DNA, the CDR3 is TGTGCAATCAGCTCAACACATTCGACTAGCGGGGGCGCGCGCACGCAGTATTTT. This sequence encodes CAISSTHSTSGGARTQYF.

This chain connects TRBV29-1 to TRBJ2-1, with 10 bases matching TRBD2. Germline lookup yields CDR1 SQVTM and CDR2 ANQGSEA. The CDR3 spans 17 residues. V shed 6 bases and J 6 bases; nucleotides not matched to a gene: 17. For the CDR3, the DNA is TGCAGCGTGGGAGAGGAAGCGGGAGGGCCCGCCGGCAATGAGCAGTTCTTC. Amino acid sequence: CSVGEEAGGPAGNEQFF.

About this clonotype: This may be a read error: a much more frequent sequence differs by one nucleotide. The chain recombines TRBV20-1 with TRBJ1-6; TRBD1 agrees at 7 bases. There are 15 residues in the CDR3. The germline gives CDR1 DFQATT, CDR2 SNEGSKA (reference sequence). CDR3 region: CSARPRQGGNSPPHF. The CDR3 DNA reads TGCAGTGCTAGACCCCGACAGGGCGGAAATTCACCCCCCCACTTT.

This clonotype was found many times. The CDR3, as DNA: TGTGCCAGCAAGGAGTCAACAGATACGCAGTATTTT. Encoded protein: CASKESTDTQYF. V is TRBV6-2 or TRBV6-3 and J is TRBJ2-3; D remains ambiguous. This CDR3 contains 12 residues. Germline CDR1 is MNHEY and CDR2 is SVGEGT. The V end lost 7 bases, the J end lost 3 bases, and 8 bases lay between the germline ends.

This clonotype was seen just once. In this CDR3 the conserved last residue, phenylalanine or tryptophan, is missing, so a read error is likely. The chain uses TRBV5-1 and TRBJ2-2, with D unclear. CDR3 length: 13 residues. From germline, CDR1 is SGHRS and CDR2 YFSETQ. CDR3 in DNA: TGTGCCAGCAGACCCCAAGACACCGGTGAGCTGTTTCTT. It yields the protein CASRPQDTGELFL.

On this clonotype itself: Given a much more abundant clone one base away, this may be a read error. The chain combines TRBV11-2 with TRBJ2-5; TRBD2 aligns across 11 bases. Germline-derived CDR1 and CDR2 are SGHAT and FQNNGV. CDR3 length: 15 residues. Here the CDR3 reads CASRFLAGGIETQYF. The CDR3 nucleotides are TGTGCCAGCCGCTTCCTAGCGGGAGGAATCGAGACCCAGTACTTC.

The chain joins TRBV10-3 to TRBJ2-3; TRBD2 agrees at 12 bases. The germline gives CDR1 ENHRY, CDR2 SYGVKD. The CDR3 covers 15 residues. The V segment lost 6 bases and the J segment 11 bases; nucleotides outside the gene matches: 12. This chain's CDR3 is CAISPTSGSTYMQYF. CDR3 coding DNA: TGTGCCATCAGCCCGACTAGCGGGAGTACATATATGCAGTATTTT.

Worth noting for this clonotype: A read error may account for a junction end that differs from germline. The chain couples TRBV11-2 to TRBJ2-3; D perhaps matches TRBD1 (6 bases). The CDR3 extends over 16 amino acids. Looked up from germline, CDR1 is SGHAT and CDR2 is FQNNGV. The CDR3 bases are TGTGCCAGCAGGCCTCCTATAGCAGGGGACACAAATACGCAGTATTTT. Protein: CASRPPIAGDTNTQYF.

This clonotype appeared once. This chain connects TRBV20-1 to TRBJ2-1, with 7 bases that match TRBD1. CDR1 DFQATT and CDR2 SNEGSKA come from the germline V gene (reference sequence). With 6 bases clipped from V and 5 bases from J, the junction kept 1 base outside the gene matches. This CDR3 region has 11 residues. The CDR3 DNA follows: TGCAGTGCACAGGGGCACAATGAGCAGTTCTTC. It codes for CSAQGHNEQFF.

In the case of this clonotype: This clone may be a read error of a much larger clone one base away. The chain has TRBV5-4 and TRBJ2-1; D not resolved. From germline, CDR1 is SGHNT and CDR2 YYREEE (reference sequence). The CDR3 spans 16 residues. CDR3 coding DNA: TGTGTCAGCAGCTTGGCCCGGACCAGAGATCGGAATGAGCAGTTCTTC. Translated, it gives CVSSLARTRDRNEQFF.

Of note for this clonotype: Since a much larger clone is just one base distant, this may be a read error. CDR3 sequence: CTSSGKFGRPSNQPQHF. CDR3 DNA: TGTACCAGCAGTGGGAAATTCGGTCGCCCAAGCAATCAGCCCCAGCATTTT. The chain combines TRBV28 with TRBJ1-5, with D unclear. CDR1 and CDR2 from the germline V gene are MDHEN and SYDVKM. This CDR3 has 17 amino acids.

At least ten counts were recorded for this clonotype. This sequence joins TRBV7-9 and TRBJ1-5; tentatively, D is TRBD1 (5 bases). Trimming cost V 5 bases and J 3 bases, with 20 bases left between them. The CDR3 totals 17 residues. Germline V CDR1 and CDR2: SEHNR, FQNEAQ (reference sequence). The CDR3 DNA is TGTGCCAGCAGCCTACAACAGGCGAACCAGCCCAATCAGCCCCAGCATTTT. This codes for CASSLQQANQPNQPQHF.